This entry is about one TCR beta chain. Its antigen remains unknown. Trimming pared 2 bases from V and 3 bases from J, leaving 21 bases between. CDR1 and CDR2 (germline): SGHTA, FQGNSA. This CDR3 is built from 18 residues. The sample is drawn from a study of Ad26.COV2.S vaccination and SARS-CoV-2 variants. Study-level background: The vaccine Ad26.COV2.S was put into the muscle once, or twice with 56 days between. Regarding the study as a whole: Reported post-vaccination CD8+ and CD4+ T cell responses to spike showed substantial breadth. Non-spike TCR breadth was similar in vaccine and placebo recipients.

Treatment defined: some 20 received Ad26.COV2.S at low or high dose, single or two shots; about five received placebo; per-sample allocation not given. The study sampled participants on day 63 after the first vaccine or placebo injection. Clones were sequenced by immunoSEQ multiplex PCR, and TCRdb holds only the in-frame ones, with some missing. The top ten clones hold 5% of a sample with about 350,000 clones, more than 85% of them seen once. V usage is TRBV7-2 and J usage is TRBJ2-3; possibly TRBD1 or TRBD2 for D (5 bases each). The sample was peripheral blood, taken in a trial of Ad26.COV2.S vaccine versus placebo. This receptor was identified in a person aged 18-60 years who received the Ad26.COV2.S COVID-19 vaccine or a placebo. This CDR3 reads CASSLTYFRGVGTDTQYF. The CDR3 nucleotides are TGTGCCAGCAGCTTAACGTATTTTCGAGGGGTTGGGACAGATACGCAGTATTTT.